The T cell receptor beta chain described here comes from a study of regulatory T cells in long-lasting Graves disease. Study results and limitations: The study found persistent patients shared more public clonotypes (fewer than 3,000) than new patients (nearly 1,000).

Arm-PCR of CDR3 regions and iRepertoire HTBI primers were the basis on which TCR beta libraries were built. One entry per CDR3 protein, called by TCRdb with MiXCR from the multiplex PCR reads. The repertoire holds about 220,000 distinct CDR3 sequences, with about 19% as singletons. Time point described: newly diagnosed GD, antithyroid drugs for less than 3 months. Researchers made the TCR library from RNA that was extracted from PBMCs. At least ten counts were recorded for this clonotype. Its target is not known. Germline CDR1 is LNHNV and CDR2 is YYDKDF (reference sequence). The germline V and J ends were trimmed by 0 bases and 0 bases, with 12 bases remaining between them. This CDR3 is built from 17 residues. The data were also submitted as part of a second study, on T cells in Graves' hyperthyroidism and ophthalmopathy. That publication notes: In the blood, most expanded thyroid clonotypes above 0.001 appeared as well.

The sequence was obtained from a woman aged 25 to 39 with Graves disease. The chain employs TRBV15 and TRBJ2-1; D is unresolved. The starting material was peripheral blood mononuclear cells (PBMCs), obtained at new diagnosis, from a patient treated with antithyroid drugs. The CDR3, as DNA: TGTGCCACCAGCAGAGATCCACCCCCGAGCTCCTACAATGAGCAGTTCTTC. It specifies CATSRDPPPSSYNEQFF.